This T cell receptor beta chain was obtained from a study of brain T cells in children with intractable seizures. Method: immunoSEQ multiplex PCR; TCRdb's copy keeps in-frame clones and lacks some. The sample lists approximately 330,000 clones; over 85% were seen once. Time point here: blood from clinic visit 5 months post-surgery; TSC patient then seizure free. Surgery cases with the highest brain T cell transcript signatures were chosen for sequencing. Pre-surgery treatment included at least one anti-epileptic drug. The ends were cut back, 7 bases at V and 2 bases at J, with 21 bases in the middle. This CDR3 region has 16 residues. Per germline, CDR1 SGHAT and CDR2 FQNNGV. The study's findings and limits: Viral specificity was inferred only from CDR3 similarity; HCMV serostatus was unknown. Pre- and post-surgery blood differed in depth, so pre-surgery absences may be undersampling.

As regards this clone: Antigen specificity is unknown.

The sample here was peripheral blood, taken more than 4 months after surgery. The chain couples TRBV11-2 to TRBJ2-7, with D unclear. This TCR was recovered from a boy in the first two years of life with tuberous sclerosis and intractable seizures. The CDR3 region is CASIQAPQDPPYEQYF. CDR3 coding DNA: TGTGCCAGCATACAAGCGCCCCAAGATCCGCCCTACGAGCAGTACTTC.